Shown below are 22 T cell receptor beta chains from a single sample sequenced in a study of T cell responses to AZD1222 COVID-19 vaccine. TCRdb's copy holds only in-frame clones and misses some; the assay was immunoSEQ multiplex PCR. In the table there are under 200,000 clones, roughly 92% of which are singletons. Sequenced here: peripheral blood, sampled 28 days after the second dose of the MenACWY control vaccine. These receptors were obtained from an adult who received the MenACWY meningococcal vaccine as a control.

This clone was counted once. This chain connects TRBV19 to TRBJ2-7; a weak D match, TRBD1 (6 bases). From germline, CDR1 is LNHDA and CDR2 SQIVND (reference sequence). The CDR3 totals 15 residues. The V end was cut by 5 bases, the J end by 3 bases, with 17 bases between. CDR3 sequence (DNA): TGTGCCAGTAGTCCCCGGACAGAGAATTACTACGAGCAGTACTTC. Its protein product is CASSPRTENYYEQYF.

The chain carries TRBV6-5 and TRBJ2-1; perhaps D is TRBD1 or TRBD2 (5 bases each). Germline loops: CDR1 MNHEY, CDR2 SVGAGI. The V end lost 5 bases, the J end lost 4 bases, and 9 bases lay between the germline ends. This CDR3 contains 13 residues. The CDR3 nucleotides are TGTGCCAGCAGTCTGGGACGGTACAATGAGCAGTTCTTC. Translating it yields CASSLGRYNEQFF.

The V and J genes are TRBV6-2 or TRBV6-3 and TRBJ1-2; no clear D gene. CDR1 is MNHEY, CDR2 SVGEGT, per germline. Between the trimmed V and J ends, which lost 2 bases and 6 bases, there was a span of 10 bases. CDR3 length: 13 residues. The CDR3, as DNA: TGTGCCAGCAGTTACGAAGGTGATAATGGCTACACCTTC. Translation gives CASSYEGDNGYTF.

The chain joins TRBV12-3 or TRBV12-4 to TRBJ1-1; no firm D call. The V end was cut by 2 bases, the J end by 11 bases, with 12 bases between. The CDR3 spans 12 residues. The CDR3 DNA sequence: TGTGCCAGCAGTTTATTGCAGGTCAGCGCTTTCTTT. It specifies CASSLLQVSAFF.

The genes are TRBV18 and TRBJ2-1, with 9 positions matching TRBD2. J was trimmed by 10 bases and V by 8 bases; bases with no gene match: 12. The germline V gene encodes CDR1 KGHSH and CDR2 LQKENI. This CDR3 region has 14 residues. Written as DNA, the CDR3 is TGTGCCAGCCACCAGGGTAGCGGGGGAAGGGAGCAGTTCTTC. Translating gives CASHQGSGGREQFF.

This rearrangement joins TRBV10-3 to TRBJ1-4, with D uncertain. CDR3 size: 13 residues. Germline loops: CDR1 ENHRY, CDR2 SYGVKD. V lost 2 bases and J 3 bases, leaving 4 bases between the germline ends. This CDR3 reads CAISEGSNEKLFF. The CDR3 DNA follows: TGTGCCATCAGTGAGGGATCTAATGAAAAACTGTTTTTT.

The chain joins TRBV23-1 to TRBJ1-5; perhaps TRBD1 as D (5 bases). TRBV23-1 is labeled an ORF, and its function is uncertain. The CDR3 sequence is 16 residues long. The V end was cut by 0 bases, the J end by 5 bases, with 14 bases between. The CDR3 DNA is TGCGCCAGCAGTCAATCGTGGCAGGGTGGGGATCAGCCCCAGCATTTT. Its translation: CASSQSWQGGDQPQHF.

This chain's CDR3 is CASSSPLGQWDSPLHF. The CDR3 coding sequence is TGTGCCAGTAGTAGCCCGTTGGGACAGTGGGATTCACCCCTCCACTTT. The chain links TRBV19 to TRBJ1-6; 7 bases align to TRBD1. CDR3 length: 16 amino acids. CDR1 and CDR2 from the germline V gene are LNHDA and SQIVND (reference sequence). The J segment lost 8 bases and the V segment lost 4 bases, leaving 11 bases of the junction unmatched.

The count of this clone is one. The V and J genes are TRBV7-3 and TRBJ2-1; D not resolved. Trimming stripped 2 bases from V and 5 bases from J, with 4 bases between. The CDR3 consists of 12 residues. Germline loops: CDR1 SGHTA, CDR2 FQGTGA. The DNA of the CDR3 is TGTGCCAGCAGCTTAGGAGACAATGAGCAGTTCTTC. Translation: CASSLGDNEQFF.

This clone was recorded a few times. The V and J genes are TRBV10-1 and TRBJ2-3; a weak D match, TRBD2 (6 bases). The CDR3 has 14 amino acids. The V gene lost 2 bases and the J gene lost 2 bases, with 8 bases spanning the gap. Germline CDR1 WNHNN, CDR2 SYGVQD (reference sequence). CDR3: CASSEAGSTDTQYF. The CDR3 DNA reads as TGCGCCAGCAGTGAGGCGGGATCCACAGATACGCAGTATTTT.

This clone was recorded once. V usage is TRBV2 and J usage is TRBJ2-7; D possibly matches TRBD1 or TRBD2 (5 bases each). Germline values: CDR1 SNHLY, CDR2 FYNNEI. V gave up 7 bases and J gave up 5 bases, with 15 bases separating them. This CDR3 has 13 amino acids. CDR3 sequence reads: CASKRLGVHEQYF. CDR3 in DNA: TGTGCCAGCAAGAGGTTGGGGGTGCACGAGCAGTACTTC.

The chain uses TRBV3-1 (or the pseudogene TRBV3-2) and TRBJ2-7, with a weak D call TRBD1 (7 bases). This CDR3 has 15 amino acids. The V and J ends lost 4 bases and 3 bases respectively, with 16 bases between them. Germline assignment: CDR1 LGHDT and CDR2 YNNKEL (reference sequence). In DNA, the CDR3 is TGTGCCAGCAGCCCAGGAGCAGGGGGGAACTACGAGCAGTACTTC. Residues: CASSPGAGGNYEQYF.

There are a few counts of this clone. This chain connects TRBV18 to TRBJ2-7; 7 bases are shared with TRBD1. Germline loops: CDR1 KGHSH, CDR2 LQKENI. Unmatched junction bases numbered 3, after V lost 3 bases and J lost 4 bases. This CDR3 contains 13 residues. The CDR3 DNA reads TGTGCCAGCTCACCGGGACAGCCATACGAGCAGTACTTC. It translates to CASSPGQPYEQYF.

The chain joins TRBV4-3 to TRBJ1-2; TRBD1 is a possible D gene (6 bases). Trimming pared 1 base from V and 6 bases from J, leaving 12 bases between. In germline, CDR1 is LGHNA, CDR2 YSLEER. This CDR3 contains 14 residues. In DNA, the CDR3 is TGCGCCAGCAGCCAAGTTGGCAGGGGCCATGGCTACACCTTC. Translated, it gives CASSQVGRGHGYTF.

The V and J genes are TRBV19 and TRBJ1-1, with D unresolved. The V gene's germline CDR1 is LNHDA and CDR2 SQIVND (reference sequence). The CDR3 has 14 amino acids. The V and J ends lost 3 bases and 6 bases respectively, with 14 bases between them. CDR3 sequence: CASSMDFVGSEAFF. CDR3 coding DNA: TGTGCCAGTAGTATGGATTTTGTCGGCTCTGAAGCTTTCTTT.

The chain couples TRBV7-8 to TRBJ1-4; 7 nucleotides line up with TRBD1. V gave up 2 bases and J gave up 4 bases; unmatched junction bases: 1. CDR1 SGHVS and CDR2 FQNEAQ come from the germline V gene. This CDR3 spans 14 amino acids. CDR3 in amino acids: CASSLNRGNEKLFF. Written as DNA, the CDR3 is TGTGCCAGCAGCTTAAACAGGGGTAATGAAAAACTGTTTTTT.

The chain recombines TRBV5-6 with TRBJ1-6, with D possibly TRBD1 on 6 matching bases. Germline CDR1 reads SGHDT; CDR2 reads YYEEEE. V dropped 0 bases and J dropped 0 bases, with 10 bases sitting between them. The CDR3 extends over 17 amino acids. CDR3 loop: CASSLATGSSYNSPLHF. The CDR3 DNA sequence: TGTGCCAGCAGCTTGGCCACAGGGAGCTCCTATAATTCACCCCTCCACTTT.

V is TRBV5-1 and J is TRBJ1-2; D gene unclear. The germline gives CDR1 SGHRS, CDR2 YFSETQ. Trimming stripped 2 bases from V and 4 bases from J, with 9 bases between. This CDR3 contains 13 residues. The CDR3 sequence: CASSFSPGYGYTF. CDR3 coding DNA: TGCGCCAGCAGCTTTTCGCCGGGCTATGGCTACACCTTC.

V gene TRBV4-3 combines with J gene TRBJ2-3; 7 bases fit TRBD1. Germline CDR1 LGHNA, CDR2 YSLEER. The CDR3 covers 14 residues. Trimming took 1 base from V and 9 from J; bases not matched to a gene: 7. The CDR3 region is CASSQAYSGGTQYF. DNA for the CDR3: TGCGCCAGCAGCCAAGCCTACTCAGGGGGAACGCAGTATTTT.

V gene TRBV19 combines with J gene TRBJ1-2; weak D call: TRBD1 (6 bases). Between the trimmed V and J ends, which lost 8 bases and 3 bases, there was a span of 19 bases. This CDR3 has 15 residues. Germline V gives CDR1 LNHDA, CDR2 SQIVND (reference sequence). The CDR3 is CASGRGDSVDYGYTF. The CDR3 bases are TGTGCCAGTGGCAGGGGAGACTCCGTGGACTATGGCTACACCTTC.

V usage is TRBV11-2 and J usage is TRBJ1-5; 8 nucleotides match TRBD1. With V trimmed by 4 bases and J by 4 bases, 3 bases remained unmatched. The CDR3 has 14 amino acids. Germline V lookup: CDR1 SGHAT, CDR2 FQNNGV. The CDR3 protein is CASSSGTGNQPQHF. CDR3 sequence (DNA): TGTGCCAGCAGCTCCGGGACAGGTAATCAGCCCCAGCATTTT.

V usage is TRBV7-8 and J usage is TRBJ1-2, with no clear D. The CDR3 is 20 residues long. Trimming stripped 2 bases from V and 4 bases from J, with 29 bases between. The germline CDR1 and CDR2 sequences are SGHVS and FQNEAQ. The CDR3 DNA follows: TGTGCCAGCAGCTTAACCAGCCTCCCGACCAAATTAAGGGAGGGCTATGGCTACACCTTC. Translation gives CASSLTSLPTKLREGYGYTF. Based on the CDR3 plus reference TRBV7-8 and TRBJ1-2, the full variable domain is GAGVSQSPRYKVAKRGQDVALRCDPISGHVSLFWYQQALGQGPEFLTYFQNEAQLDKSGLPSDRFFAERPEGSVSTLKIQRTQQEDSAVYLCASSLTSLPTKLREGYGYTFGSGTRLTVV.